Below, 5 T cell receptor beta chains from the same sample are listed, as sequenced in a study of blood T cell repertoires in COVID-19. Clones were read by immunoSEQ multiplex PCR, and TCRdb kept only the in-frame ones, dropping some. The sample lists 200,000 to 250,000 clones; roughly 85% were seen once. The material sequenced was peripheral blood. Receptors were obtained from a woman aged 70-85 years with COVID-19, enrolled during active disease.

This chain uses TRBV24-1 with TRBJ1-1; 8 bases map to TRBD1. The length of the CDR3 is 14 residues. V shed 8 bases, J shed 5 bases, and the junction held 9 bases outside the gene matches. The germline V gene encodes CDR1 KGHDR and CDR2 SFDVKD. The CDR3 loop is CATTGQGWRTEAFF. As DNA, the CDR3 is TGTGCCACCACAGGACAGGGATGGAGAACTGAAGCTTTCTTT.

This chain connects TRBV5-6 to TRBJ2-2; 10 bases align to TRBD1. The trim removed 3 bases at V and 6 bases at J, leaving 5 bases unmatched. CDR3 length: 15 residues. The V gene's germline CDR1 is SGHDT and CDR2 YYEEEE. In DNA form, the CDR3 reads TGTGCCAGCAGCTGGGACAGGGGACGCGCCGGGGAGCTGTTTTTT. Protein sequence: CASSWDRGRAGELFF.

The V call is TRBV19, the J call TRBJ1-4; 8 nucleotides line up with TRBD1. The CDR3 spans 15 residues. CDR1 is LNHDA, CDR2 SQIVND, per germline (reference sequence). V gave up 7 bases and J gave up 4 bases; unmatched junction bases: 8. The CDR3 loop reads CASKAGGSNNEKLFF. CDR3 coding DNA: TGTGCCAGTAAGGCAGGGGGCTCGAATAATGAAAAACTGTTTTTT.

The CDR3 region has the DNA TGCGCCAGCAGCCAATCTGGGAGGGCCTACGAGCAGTACTTC. This gives the protein CASSQSGRAYEQYF. The chain links TRBV4-1 to TRBJ2-7; TRBD2 aligns across 7 bases. Germline V gene data show CDR1 as MGHRA and CDR2 as YSYEKL. This CDR3 has 14 residues. Trimming cost V 2 bases and J 2 bases; bases outside gene matches: 3.

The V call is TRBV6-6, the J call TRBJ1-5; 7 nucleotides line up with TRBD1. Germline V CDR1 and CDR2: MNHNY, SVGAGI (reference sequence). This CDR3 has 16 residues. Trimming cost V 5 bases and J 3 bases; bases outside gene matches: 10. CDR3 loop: CASSTGPGQPNQPQHF. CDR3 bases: TGTGCCAGCAGTACTGGACCGGGACAGCCCAATCAGCCCCAGCATTTT.